The 26 T cell receptor beta chains given below trace back to one sample, sequenced in a study of OX40 agonist ivuxolimab in advanced cancers. Measured with immunoSEQ multiplex PCR; TCRdb has only the in-frame clones, and not every one. The repertoire holds nearly 80,000 clones, with roughly 94% as singletons. The sample consisted of CD4+ or CD8+ T cells sorted from blood, taken in a trial of the OX40 agonist ivuxolimab. The receptors were gathered from an adult with an advanced solid tumor such as melanoma, head and neck, liver or kidney cancer.

The CDR3 protein is CASSRPLAFEEETQYF. The CDR3, as DNA: TGTGCCAGCAGCCGCCCTCTGGCGTTCGAGGAAGAGACCCAGTACTTC. V gene TRBV9 combines with J gene TRBJ2-5; D is ambiguous. Germline CDR1 SGDLS, CDR2 YYNGEE. The CDR3 is 16 residues long. Trimming cost V 4 bases and J 3 bases, with 19 bases left between them.

The chain combines TRBV9 with TRBJ2-7; 7 bases fit TRBD1. With V trimmed by 4 bases and J by 2 bases, 9 bases remained unmatched. The CDR3 is 15 residues long. Germline V gives CDR1 SGDLS, CDR2 YYNGEE. The CDR3 bases are TGTGCCAGCAGCCCTACAGGGGACGAAGCCTACGAGCAGTACTTC. The encoded protein is CASSPTGDEAYEQYF.

The chain employs TRBV4-1 and TRBJ1-1; TRBD1 is a possible D gene (6 bases). Deletions cut 3 bases from V and 7 bases from J, with 12 bases between. Per the germline V gene, CDR1 is MGHRA and CDR2 is YSYEKL. CDR3 length equals 13 residues. In DNA, the CDR3 is TGCGCCAGCAGCCACGATACAGGGTATGAAGCTTTCTTT. It encodes CASSHDTGYEAFF.

This chain connects TRBV29-1 to TRBJ2-7; D not certain. There are 13 residues in the CDR3. Germline V gives CDR1 SQVTM, CDR2 ANQGSEA. Trimming stripped 3 bases from V and 6 bases from J, with 15 bases between. The chain's CDR3 is CSVETGLRVEQYF. The CDR3 nucleotides read TGCAGCGTTGAGACCGGGTTACGCGTCGAGCAGTACTTC.

The chain carries TRBV29-1 and TRBJ2-1; TRBD2 matches 7 bases. The J segment lost 8 bases and the V segment lost 0 bases, leaving 1 base of the junction unmatched. Looked up from germline, CDR1 is SQVTM and CDR2 is ANQGSEA. The CDR3 consists of 12 residues. The CDR3 loop is CSVEERGDEQFF. CDR3 nucleotide sequence: TGCAGCGTTGAAGAACGGGGGGATGAGCAGTTCTTC.

V usage is TRBV30 and J usage is TRBJ1-5; tentatively, D is TRBD1 (6 bases). This CDR3 region has 14 residues. Per germline, CDR1 GTSNPN and CDR2 SVGIG (reference sequence). V gave up 1 base and J gave up 2 bases, with 9 bases separating them. The CDR3 spells CAWSGGAGNQPQHF. For the CDR3, the DNA is TGTGCCTGGAGTGGGGGGGCTGGCAATCAGCCCCAGCATTTT.

The CDR3: CAWSAGVNTEAFF. The CDR3 DNA is TGTGCCTGGAGTGCAGGAGTGAACACTGAAGCTTTCTTT. This chain uses TRBV30 with TRBJ1-1; D not resolved. The CDR3 runs 13 residues. Germline CDR1 GTSNPN, CDR2 SVGIG (reference sequence). V was clipped by 1 base and J by 0 bases, with 6 bases between them.

CDR3 sequence (DNA): TGTGCCAGCAGCCAAGAGGCAGGGGGAAACTATGGCTACACCTTC. Its protein product is CASSQEAGGNYGYTF. The chain carries TRBV4-2 and TRBJ1-2, with 7 positions matching TRBD1. Germline lookup yields CDR1 LGHNA and CDR2 YNFKEQ. V lost 0 bases and J lost 2; bases outside the gene matches: 3. The CDR3 loop spans 15 amino acids.

The genes are TRBV15 and TRBJ2-3, with D uncertain. Germline CDR1 reads LNHNV; CDR2 reads YYDKDF (reference sequence). CDR3 length: 15 residues. V gave up 3 bases and J gave up 5 bases, with 15 bases separating them. The CDR3 DNA follows: TGTGCCACCAGCAGGACCGTACCCCACCGAGATACGCAGTATTTT. As protein: CATSRTVPHRDTQYF.

J is TRBJ2-3 and V is TRBV27; 12 bases map to TRBD2. The germline CDR1 and CDR2 sequences are MNHEY and SMNVEV (reference sequence). The CDR3 loop spans 16 amino acids. The ends lost 4 bases at V and 6 bases at J; junction bases unmatched: 8. In DNA form, the CDR3 reads TGTGCCAGCAGTTCCCTACTAGCGGGAGGAACGGATACGCAGTATTTT. As protein: CASSSLLAGGTDTQYF.

This clone was picked up one time. This chain joins TRBV29-1 and TRBJ2-1; D is perhaps TRBD2 (6 bases). The CDR3 is 13 amino acids. Trimming pared 7 bases from V and 0 bases from J, leaving 10 bases between. Germline loops: CDR1 SQVTM, CDR2 ANQGSEA. The CDR3 DNA follows: TGCAGCGCCAGAGCGGGCTCCTACAATGAGCAGTTCTTC. This gives the protein CSARAGSYNEQFF.

This clone was picked up one time. The junction and the germline gene differ at one end; a read error may be behind it. V usage is TRBV7-3 and J usage is TRBJ2-7; no definite D call. Germline assignment: CDR1 SGHTA and CDR2 FQGTGA. The CDR3 has 12 residues. The CDR3 sequence: CASSSNSHEQYF. In DNA, the CDR3 is TGTGCCAGCAGCTCCAACTCCCACGAGCAGTACTTC.

This rearrangement joins TRBV27 to TRBJ2-7; a possible D gene is TRBD1 (5 bases). The V gene's germline CDR1 is MNHEY and CDR2 SMNVEV (reference sequence). This CDR3 is built from 14 residues. Trimming shortened V by 4 bases and J by 5 bases, and 15 bases separated the two germline ends. The CDR3 DNA reads TGTGCCAGCAGTTCTACCCTCAGGGTAGACGAGCAGTACTTC. Translating gives CASSSTLRVDEQYF.

The gene calls are TRBV4-3 and TRBJ2-1; TRBD2 matches at 9 bases. The germline V gene encodes CDR1 LGHNA and CDR2 YSLEER. Unmatched junction bases numbered 4, after V lost 1 base and J lost 6 bases. CDR3 length equals 15 residues. The CDR3 loop is CASSQGGRASNEQFF. CDR3 in DNA: TGCGCCAGCAGCCAAGGCGGGAGGGCCTCCAATGAGCAGTTCTTC.

CDR3 protein: CASSLVTVGANVLTF. CDR3 DNA sequence: TGTGCCAGCAGCCTGGTCACAGTTGGGGCCAACGTCCTGACTTTC. The chain is built from TRBV11-2 and TRBJ2-6; D call uncertain. The germline V and J ends were trimmed by 5 bases and 3 bases, with 11 bases remaining between them. The CDR3 contains 15 residues. The germline CDR1 and CDR2 sequences are SGHAT and FQNNGV.

This chain joins TRBV30 and TRBJ2-1; 8 nucleotides line up with TRBD2. CDR3 length: 15 amino acids. CDR1 GTSNPN and CDR2 SVGIG come from the germline V gene (reference sequence). With V trimmed by 1 base and J by 10 bases, 12 bases remained unmatched. CDR3 sequence (DNA): TGTGCCTGGAGTGCCTTAAAGCGGGAGCCGCGGGAGCAGTTCTTC. Translating gives CAWSALKREPREQFF. Based on the CDR3 plus reference TRBV30 and TRBJ2-1, the full variable domain is SQTIHQWPATLVQPVGSPLSLECTVEGTSNPNLYWYRQAAGRGLQLLFYSVGIGQISSEVPQNLSASRPQDRQFILSSKKLLLSDSGFYLCAWSALKREPREQFFGPGTRLTVL.

This chain connects TRBV11-3 to TRBJ2-2; D not certain. Trimming left V 3 bases short and J 1 base short, with 3 bases between. Per the germline V gene, CDR1 is SGHNT and CDR2 is YENEEA. The CDR3 runs to 13 residues. CDR3 residues: CASSFVNTGELFF. CDR3 nucleotide sequence: TGTGCCAGCAGCTTTGTGAACACCGGGGAGCTGTTTTTT.

The rearrangement uses TRBV7-8 and TRBJ1-1; D is perhaps TRBD1 (6 bases). CDR3 length: 12 residues. Germline V gene data show CDR1 as SGHVS and CDR2 as FQNEAQ. The germline V and J ends were trimmed by 4 bases and 11 bases, with 14 bases remaining between them. In DNA form, the CDR3 reads TGTGCCAGCAGCTCGGACAGCCGAAAGGCTTTCTTT. As protein: CASSSDSRKAFF.

The table lists this clone with a count of one. V is TRBV11-2 and J is TRBJ2-3; D may be TRBD2 (7 bases). The V end lost 0 bases, the J end lost 2 bases, and 15 bases lay between the germline ends. This CDR3 is built from 17 residues. Germline CDR1 is SGHAT and CDR2 is FQNNGV. The CDR3 coding sequence is TGTGCCAGCAGCTTAGATGGCGGGGGCCCCCCCACAGATACGCAGTATTTT. Translating gives CASSLDGGGPPTDTQYF.

This sequence joins TRBV25-1 and TRBJ1-5; unclear D gene. CDR3 length equals 15 residues. CDR1 and CDR2 (germline): MGHDK, SYGVNS. V was clipped by 3 bases and J by 1 base, with 10 bases between them. The CDR3 nucleotides read TGTGCCAGCAGTGAGTCAACAACCAGCAATCAGCCCCAGCATTTT. Its translation: CASSESTTSNQPQHF.

The chain couples TRBV4-3 to TRBJ1-1; D remains ambiguous. Germline V lookup: CDR1 LGHNA, CDR2 YSLEER. The CDR3 length is 15 residues. Trimming pared 0 bases from V and 0 bases from J, leaving 8 bases between. The CDR3 sequence: CASSQDRALNTEAFF. DNA of the CDR3: TGCGCCAGCAGCCAAGATCGGGCGTTGAACACTGAAGCTTTCTTT.

V and J are TRBV7-9 and TRBJ2-2, with D possibly matching TRBD2 (7 bases). CDR1 and CDR2 (germline): SEHNR, FQNEAQ (reference sequence). V lost 2 bases and J lost 2, with 12 bases in between. This CDR3 is 16 amino acids long. The CDR3, as DNA: TGTGCCAGCAGCTTACGGGGGGCCGGCAACACCGGGGAGCTGTTTTTT. It translates to CASSLRGAGNTGELFF.

This clone was detected only a few times. This chain's CDR3 is CASSLDTSSGNTIYF. The CDR3 bases are TGTGCCAGCAGCTTAGACACGAGCTCTGGAAACACCATATATTTT. The chain joins TRBV7-6 to TRBJ1-3, with D unclear. The CDR3 runs to 15 residues. Germline V gives CDR1 SGHVS, CDR2 FNYEAQ. V was shortened by 1 base and J by 0 bases, with 7 bases between the two germline ends.

The J gene is TRBJ1-1, the V gene TRBV10-1, with TRBD1 matching over 7 bases. The CDR3 loop spans 14 amino acids. In germline, CDR1 is WNHNN, CDR2 SYGVQD (reference sequence). J was trimmed by 1 base and V by 3 bases; bases with no gene match: 2. The CDR3 DNA is TGCGCCAGCAGTGACGGGACAGAGAACACTGAAGCTTTCTTT. Translated, it gives CASSDGTENTEAFF.

The chain uses TRBV10-3 and TRBJ2-1, with 10 bases lining up with TRBD2. This CDR3 has 19 residues. J gave up 3 bases and V 0 bases, and 11 bases lay outside the gene matches. From germline, CDR1 is ENHRY and CDR2 SYGVKD. In DNA, the CDR3 is TGTGCCATCAGTGAGTCAACTAGCGGGATTGAGTCCGTCTACAATGAGCAGTTCTTC. As protein: CAISESTSGIESVYNEQFF.

The V call is TRBV4-3, the J call TRBJ2-7, with TRBD2 matching 10 bases. Germline V gene sequence: CDR1 LGHNA, CDR2 YSLEER. The CDR3 runs to 16 residues. The J segment lost 6 bases and the V segment lost 4 bases, leaving 12 bases of the junction unmatched. The CDR3 sequence: CASSPMGAGGPGEQYF. The CDR3 DNA reads as TGCGCCAGCAGCCCGATGGGAGCGGGAGGGCCGGGCGAGCAGTACTTC.